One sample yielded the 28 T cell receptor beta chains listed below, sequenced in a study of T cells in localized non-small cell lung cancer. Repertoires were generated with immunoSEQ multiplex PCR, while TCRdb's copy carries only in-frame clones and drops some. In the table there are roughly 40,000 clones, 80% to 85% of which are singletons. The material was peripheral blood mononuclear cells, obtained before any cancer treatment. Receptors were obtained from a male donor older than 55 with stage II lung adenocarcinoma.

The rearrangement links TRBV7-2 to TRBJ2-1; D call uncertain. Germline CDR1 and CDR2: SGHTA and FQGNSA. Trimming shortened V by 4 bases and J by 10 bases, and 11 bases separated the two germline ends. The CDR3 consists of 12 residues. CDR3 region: CASSSPGGEQFF. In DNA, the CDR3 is TGTGCCAGCAGCTCCCCTGGTGGAGAGCAGTTCTTC.

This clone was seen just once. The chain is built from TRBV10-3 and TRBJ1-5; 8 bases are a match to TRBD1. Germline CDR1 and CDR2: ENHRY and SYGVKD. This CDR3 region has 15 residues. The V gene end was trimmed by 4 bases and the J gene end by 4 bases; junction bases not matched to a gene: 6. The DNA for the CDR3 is TGTGCCATCAGTGTAACCGGACAGGGTAATCAGCCCCAGCATTTT. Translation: CAISVTGQGNQPQHF.

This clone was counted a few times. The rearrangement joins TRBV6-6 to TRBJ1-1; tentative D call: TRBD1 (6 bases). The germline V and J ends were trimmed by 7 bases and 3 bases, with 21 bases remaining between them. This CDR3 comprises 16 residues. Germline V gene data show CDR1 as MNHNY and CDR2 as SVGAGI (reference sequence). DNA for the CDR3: TGTGCCAGCACCCTAATGGGGGCAGGGGTAGACACTGAAGCTTTCTTT. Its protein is CASTLMGAGVDTEAFF.

This chain's CDR3 is CAWSVRRVSYEQYF. The DNA of the CDR3 is TGTGCCTGGAGTGTACGTCGCGTCTCCTACGAGCAGTACTTC. The chain is built from TRBV30 and TRBJ2-7; D gene uncertain. With 0 bases removed from V and 0 bases from J, the gap between germline ends came to 9 bases. Germline lookup yields CDR1 GTSNPN and CDR2 SVGIG (reference sequence). The CDR3 loop spans 14 amino acids.

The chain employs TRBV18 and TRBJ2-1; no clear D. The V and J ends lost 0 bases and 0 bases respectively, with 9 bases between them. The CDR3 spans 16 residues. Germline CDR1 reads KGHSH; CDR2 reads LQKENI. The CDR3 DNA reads TGTGCCAGCTCACCACCGGCGGAACTCTCCTACAATGAGCAGTTCTTC. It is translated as CASSPPAELSYNEQFF.

The CDR3 region is CASSSRGGVEVQYF. In nucleotides, the CDR3 is TGTGCCAGCAGCTCCCGAGGCGGGGTAGAGGTGCAGTATTTT. The chain has TRBV5-4 and TRBJ2-3; TRBD2 might be the D (6 bases). V lost 3 bases and J 11 bases, leaving 19 bases between the germline ends. CDR1 and CDR2 from the germline V gene are SGHNT and YYREEE (reference sequence). This CDR3 has 14 amino acids.

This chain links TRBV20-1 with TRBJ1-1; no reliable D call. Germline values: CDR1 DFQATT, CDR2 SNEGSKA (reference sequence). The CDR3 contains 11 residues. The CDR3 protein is CRADRGTEAFF. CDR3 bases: TGCAGGGCCGACCGGGGCACTGAAGCTTTCTTT.

In DNA, the CDR3 is TGTGCCAGCAGCTTAGGGCAGGGTAGCGAAAAACTGTTTTTT. This encodes CASSLGQGSEKLFF. This chain uses TRBV7-9 with TRBJ1-4, with D maybe TRBD1 (5 bases). Germline CDR1 reads SEHNR; CDR2 reads FQNEAQ (reference sequence). The CDR3 has 14 residues. V lost 1 base and J 8 bases, leaving 11 bases between the germline ends.

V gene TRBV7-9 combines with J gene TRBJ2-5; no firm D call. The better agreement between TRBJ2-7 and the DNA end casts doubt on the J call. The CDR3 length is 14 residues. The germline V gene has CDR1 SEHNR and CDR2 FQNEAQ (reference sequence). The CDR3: CASSLGAPVFEQYF. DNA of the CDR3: TGTGCCAGCAGCTTAGGGGCCCCAGTGTTCGAGCAGTACTTC.

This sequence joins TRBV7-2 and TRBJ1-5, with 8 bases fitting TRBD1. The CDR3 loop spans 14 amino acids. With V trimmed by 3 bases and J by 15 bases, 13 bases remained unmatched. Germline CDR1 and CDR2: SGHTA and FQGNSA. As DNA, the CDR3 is TGTGCCAGCAGCTTCGGACAGGGCCCCAACTGGCCGCATTTT. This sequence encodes CASSFGQGPNWPHF.

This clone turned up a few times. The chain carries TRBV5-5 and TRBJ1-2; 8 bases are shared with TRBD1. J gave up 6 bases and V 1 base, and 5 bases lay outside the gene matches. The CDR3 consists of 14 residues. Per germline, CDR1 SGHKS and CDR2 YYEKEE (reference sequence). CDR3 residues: CASSLTPDRDGYTF. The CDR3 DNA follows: TGTGCCAGCAGCTTGACCCCGGACAGGGATGGCTACACCTTC.

This chain's CDR3 is CASSILAGQRYTGELFF. The DNA of the CDR3 is TGTGCCAGCAGCATCCTTGCGGGACAGCGTTACACCGGGGAGCTGTTTTTT. The rearrangement joins TRBV21-1 to TRBJ2-2; TRBD1 is the table's D call and was not checked against the DNA. TRBV21-1 is tagged as a pseudogene. The CDR3 has 17 residues.

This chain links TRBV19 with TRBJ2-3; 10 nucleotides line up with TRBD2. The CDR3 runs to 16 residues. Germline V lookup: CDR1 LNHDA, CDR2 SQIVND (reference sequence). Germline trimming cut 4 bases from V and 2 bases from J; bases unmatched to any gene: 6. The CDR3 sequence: CASSTQSGRATDTQYF. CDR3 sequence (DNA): TGTGCCAGTAGTACCCAGAGCGGGAGGGCCACAGATACGCAGTATTTT.

This CDR3 reads CASRPTGGSGTGELFF. CDR3 DNA sequence: TGTGCCAGTAGACCTACAGGGGGCTCGGGCACCGGGGAGCTGTTTTTT. V usage is TRBV19 and J usage is TRBJ2-2, with 9 bases identical to TRBD1. CDR3 length: 16 amino acids. J gave up 4 bases and V 6 bases, and 9 bases lay outside the gene matches. Germline V gene sequence: CDR1 LNHDA, CDR2 SQIVND (reference sequence).

The chain's CDR3 is CASSIGSRDIQYF. The CDR3 region has the DNA TGTGCCAGTAGTATAGGGAGTAGGGACATTCAGTACTTC. The chain combines TRBV19 with TRBJ2-4, with D uncertain. The CDR3 is made up of 13 amino acids. Trimming took 1 base from V and 8 from J, leaving 9 bases between them. Looked up from germline, CDR1 is LNHDA and CDR2 is SQIVND (reference sequence).

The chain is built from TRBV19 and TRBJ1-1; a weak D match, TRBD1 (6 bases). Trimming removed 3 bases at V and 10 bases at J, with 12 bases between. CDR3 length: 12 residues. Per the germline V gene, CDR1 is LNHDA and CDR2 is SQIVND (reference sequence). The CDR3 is CASSMVQGPAFF. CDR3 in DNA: TGTGCCAGTAGTATGGTACAGGGTCCAGCTTTCTTT.

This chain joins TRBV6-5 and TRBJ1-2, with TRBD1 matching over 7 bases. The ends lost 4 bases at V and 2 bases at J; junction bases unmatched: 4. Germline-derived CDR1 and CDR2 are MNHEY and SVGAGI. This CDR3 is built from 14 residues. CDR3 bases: TGTGCCAGCAGTTTCTCACAGGGGAACTATGGCTACACCTTC. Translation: CASSFSQGNYGYTF.

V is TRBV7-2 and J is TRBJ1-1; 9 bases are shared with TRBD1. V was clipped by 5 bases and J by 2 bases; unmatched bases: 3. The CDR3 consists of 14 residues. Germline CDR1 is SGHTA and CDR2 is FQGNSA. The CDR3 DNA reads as TGTGCCAGCAGCATACAGGGGGCCAACACTGAAGCTTTCTTT. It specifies CASSIQGANTEAFF.

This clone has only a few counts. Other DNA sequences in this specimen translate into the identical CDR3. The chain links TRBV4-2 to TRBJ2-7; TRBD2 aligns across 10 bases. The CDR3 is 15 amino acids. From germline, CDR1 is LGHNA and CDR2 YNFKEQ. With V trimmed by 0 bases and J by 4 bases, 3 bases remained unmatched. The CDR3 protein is CASSQEASGSYEQYF. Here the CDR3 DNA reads TGTGCCAGCAGCCAAGAGGCTAGCGGGAGTTACGAGCAGTACTTC.

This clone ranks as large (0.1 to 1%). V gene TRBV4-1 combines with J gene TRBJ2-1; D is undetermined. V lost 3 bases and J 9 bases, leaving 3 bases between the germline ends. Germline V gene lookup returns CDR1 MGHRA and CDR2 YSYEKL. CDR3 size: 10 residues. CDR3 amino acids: CASSHTEQFF. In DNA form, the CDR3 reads TGCGCCAGCAGCCACACTGAGCAGTTCTTC.

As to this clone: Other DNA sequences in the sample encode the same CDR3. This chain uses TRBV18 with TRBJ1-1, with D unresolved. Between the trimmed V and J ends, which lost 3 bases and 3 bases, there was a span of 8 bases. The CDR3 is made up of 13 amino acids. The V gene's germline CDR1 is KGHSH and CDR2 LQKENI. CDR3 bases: TGTGCCAGCTCACCGGTAGGGTACACTGAAGCTTTCTTT. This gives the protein CASSPVGYTEAFF. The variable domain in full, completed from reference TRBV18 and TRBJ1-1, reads NAGVMQNPRHLVRRRGQEARLRCSPMKGHSHVYWYRQLPEEGLKFMVYLQKENIIDESGMPKERFSAEFPKEGPSILRIQQVVRGDSAAYFCASSPVGYTEAFFGQGTRLTVV.

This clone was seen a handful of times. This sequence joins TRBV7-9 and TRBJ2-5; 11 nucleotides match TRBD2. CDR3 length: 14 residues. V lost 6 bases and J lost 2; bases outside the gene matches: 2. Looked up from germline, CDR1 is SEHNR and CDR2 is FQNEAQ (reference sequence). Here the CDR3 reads CASRTSGKQETQYF. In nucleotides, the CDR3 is TGTGCCAGCAGGACTAGCGGGAAACAAGAGACCCAGTACTTC.

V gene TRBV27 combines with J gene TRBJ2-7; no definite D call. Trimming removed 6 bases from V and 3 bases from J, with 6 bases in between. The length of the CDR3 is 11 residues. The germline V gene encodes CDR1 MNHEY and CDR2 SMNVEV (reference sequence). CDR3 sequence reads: CASRDFYEQYF. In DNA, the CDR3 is TGTGCCAGCAGGGATTTCTACGAGCAGTACTTC.

CDR3 protein: CASSQEAGRNNEQFF. The DNA of the CDR3 is TGCGCCAGCAGCCAAGAAGCGGGCCGGAACAATGAGCAGTTCTTC. The chain links TRBV4-3 to TRBJ2-1; D possibly corresponds to TRBD2 (6 bases). The length of the CDR3 is 15 residues. Trimming cost V 0 bases and J 5 bases, with 11 bases left between them. CDR1 and CDR2 (germline): LGHNA, YSLEER.

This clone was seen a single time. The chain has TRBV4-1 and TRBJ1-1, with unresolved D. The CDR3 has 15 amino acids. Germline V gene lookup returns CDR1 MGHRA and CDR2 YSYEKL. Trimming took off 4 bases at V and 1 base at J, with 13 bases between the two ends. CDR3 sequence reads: CASSLGGVGNTEAFF. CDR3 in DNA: TGCGCCAGCAGCCTTGGTGGCGTCGGGAACACTGAAGCTTTCTTT.

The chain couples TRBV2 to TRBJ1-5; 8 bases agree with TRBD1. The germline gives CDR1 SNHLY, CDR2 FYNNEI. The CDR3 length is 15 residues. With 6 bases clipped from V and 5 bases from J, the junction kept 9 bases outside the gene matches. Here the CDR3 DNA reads TGTGCCAGCAGCCCTCTGGACAGGGAGCATCAGCCCCAGCATTTT. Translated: CASSPLDREHQPQHF.

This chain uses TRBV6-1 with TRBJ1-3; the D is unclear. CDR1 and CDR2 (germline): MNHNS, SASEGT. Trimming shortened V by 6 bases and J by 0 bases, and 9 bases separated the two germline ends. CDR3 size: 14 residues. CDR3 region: CASSGPSSGNTIYF. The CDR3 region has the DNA TGTGCCAGCAGCGGACCGAGCTCTGGAAACACCATATATTTT.

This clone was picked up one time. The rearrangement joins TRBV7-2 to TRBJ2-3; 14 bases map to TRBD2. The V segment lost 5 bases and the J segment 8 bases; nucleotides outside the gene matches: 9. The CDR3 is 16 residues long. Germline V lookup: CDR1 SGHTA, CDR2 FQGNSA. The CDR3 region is CASSPGGGLAGVTQYF. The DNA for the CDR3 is TGTGCCAGCAGCCCAGGGGGGGGACTAGCGGGAGTTACGCAGTATTTT.